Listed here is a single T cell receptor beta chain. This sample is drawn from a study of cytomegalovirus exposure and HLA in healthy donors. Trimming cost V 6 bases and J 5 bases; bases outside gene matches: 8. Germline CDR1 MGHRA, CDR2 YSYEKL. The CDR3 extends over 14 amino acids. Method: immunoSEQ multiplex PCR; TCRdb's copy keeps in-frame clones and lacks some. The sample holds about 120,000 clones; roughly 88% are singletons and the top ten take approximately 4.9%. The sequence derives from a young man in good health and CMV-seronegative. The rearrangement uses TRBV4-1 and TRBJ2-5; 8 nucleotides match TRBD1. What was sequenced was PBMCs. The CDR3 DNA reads TGCGCCAGCAGAGACAGGGGTGAGGGGGAGACCCAGTACTTC. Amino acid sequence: CASRDRGEGETQYF.